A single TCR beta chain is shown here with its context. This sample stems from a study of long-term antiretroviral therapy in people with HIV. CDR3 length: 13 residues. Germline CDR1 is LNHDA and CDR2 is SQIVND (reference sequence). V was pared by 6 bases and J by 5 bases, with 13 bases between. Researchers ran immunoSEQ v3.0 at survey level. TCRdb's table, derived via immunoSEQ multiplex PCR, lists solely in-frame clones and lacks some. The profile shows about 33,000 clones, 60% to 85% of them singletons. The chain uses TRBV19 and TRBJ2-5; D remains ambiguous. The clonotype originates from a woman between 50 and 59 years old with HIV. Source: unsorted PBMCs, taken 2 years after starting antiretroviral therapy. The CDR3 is CASSPANSETQYF. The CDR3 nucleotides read TGTGCCAGTAGCCCAGCCAATTCGGAGACCCAGTACTTC.